The 29 T cell receptor beta chains given below trace back to one sample, sequenced in a study of CD8 T cells in Susac syndrome. The RNA, roughly 0.5 to 1 ug, was put through reverse transcription using random hexamers. TCRdb processed the immunoSEQ multiplex PCR reads anew with MiXCR; each CDR3 protein has one entry. Of 250,000 to 350,000 distinct CDR3 sequences detected, roughly nine tenths appear once; the ten largest clones hold roughly 0.059%. The material sequenced was CD4+ T cells from PBMCs. These receptors were taken from a human donor with multiple sclerosis.

This chain connects TRBV11-2 to TRBJ1-2; no clear D gene. Germline V gene lookup returns CDR1 SGHAT and CDR2 FQNNGV. Trimming removed 1 base from V and 6 bases from J, with 12 bases in between. This CDR3 comprises 14 residues. The CDR3 nucleotides read TGTGCCAGCAGCTTAGCCACCGGGCCCAATGGCTACACCTTC. Translation gives CASSLATGPNGYTF.

V usage is TRBV6-1 and J usage is TRBJ2-5, with TRBD2 identical over 10 bases. The CDR3 length is 15 residues. Germline-derived CDR1 and CDR2 are MNHNS and SASEGT. J gave up 2 bases and V 5 bases, and 5 bases lay outside the gene matches. The CDR3 DNA reads as TGTGCCAGCAGTCCGGGACTAGCGCAACAAGAGACCCAGTACTTC. This encodes CASSPGLAQQETQYF.

The chain uses TRBV7-6 and TRBJ2-5, with D uncertain. CDR3 length equals 15 residues. V was shortened by 4 bases and J by 5 bases, with 17 bases between the two germline ends. Per the germline V gene, CDR1 is SGHVS and CDR2 is FNYEAQ. In nucleotides, the CDR3 is TGTGCCAGCAGCTCAGGACCGGATAGTTGGGAGACCCAGTACTTC. It is translated as CASSSGPDSWETQYF.

This chain links TRBV5-4 with TRBJ2-7; the D gene is possibly TRBD1 (5 bases). Trimming left V 1 base short and J 1 base short, with 15 bases between. This CDR3 has 16 residues. Germline V gene sequence: CDR1 SGHNT, CDR2 YYREEE (reference sequence). The DNA of the CDR3 is TGTGCCAGCAGCTTGATCGGGCAGGGTTCTTCCTACGAGCAGTACTTC. Its protein is CASSLIGQGSSYEQYF.

The table lists this clonotype with a count of one. The rearrangement uses TRBV9 and TRBJ1-5; D possibly corresponds to TRBD1 (6 bases). The V gene lost 7 bases and the J gene lost 3 bases, with 17 bases spanning the gap. Germline CDR1 reads SGDLS; CDR2 reads YYNGEE. The CDR3 length is 15 residues. The CDR3 protein is CASRPQGTVNQPQHF. In DNA form, the CDR3 reads TGTGCCAGCCGACCTCAGGGGACGGTCAATCAGCCCCAGCATTTT.

The V and J genes are TRBV6-2 or TRBV6-3 and TRBJ1-1; maybe TRBD1 (6 bases). Germline CDR1 reads MNHEY; CDR2 reads SVGEGT. V was trimmed by 4 bases and J by 11 bases, leaving 20 bases between them. CDR3 length equals 14 residues. CDR3 amino acids: CASSFLGGGLEAFF. DNA for the CDR3: TGTGCCAGCAGTTTTCTGGGTGGGGGCCTGGAGGCTTTCTTT.

This chain joins TRBV12-3 or TRBV12-4 and TRBJ2-7; 9 bases align to TRBD1. V dropped 6 bases and J dropped 5; count of bases not matched to a gene: 5. The CDR3 is made up of 13 amino acids. The CDR3 DNA follows: TGTGCCAGCAGCCGGACAGGGGCTAACGAGCAGTACTTC. Protein: CASSRTGANEQYF.

The CDR3 loop reads CASSGGLARSGELFF. The CDR3 coding sequence is TGCGCCAGCAGCGGGGGACTAGCGAGGTCCGGGGAGCTGTTTTTT. The J gene is TRBJ2-2, the V gene TRBV5-1, with 10 bases lining up with TRBD2. The V gene's germline CDR1 is SGHRS and CDR2 YFSETQ. The CDR3 runs to 15 residues. The junction had 6 bases not matched to a gene; V was cut back by 4 bases and J by 6 bases.

The V and J genes are TRBV3-1 and TRBJ2-4, with unresolved D. The CDR3 runs to 13 residues. Germline CDR1 is LGHDT and CDR2 is YNNKEL (reference sequence). V was cut by 1 base and J by 4 bases, with 5 bases left in between. CDR3: CASSQATKNIQYF. CDR3 sequence (DNA): TGTGCCAGCAGCCAAGCCACTAAAAACATTCAGTACTTC.

J is TRBJ1-2 and V is TRBV15, with D possibly TRBD1 on 6 matching bases. From germline, CDR1 is LNHNV and CDR2 YYDKDF (reference sequence). CDR3 length equals 16 residues. V gave up 0 bases and J gave up 5 bases, with 16 bases separating them. In DNA form, the CDR3 reads TGTGCCACCAGCAGAGATCTTAACAGGGTGGAATATGGCTACACCTTC. Its protein is CATSRDLNRVEYGYTF. The full variable domain, its missing parts supplied by reference TRBV15 and TRBJ1-2, is DAMVIQNPRYQVTQFGKPVTLSCSQTLNHNVMYWYQQKSSQAPKLLFHYYDKDFNNEADTPDNFQSRRPNTSFCFLDIRSPGLGDTAMYLCATSRDLNRVEYGYTFGSGTRLTVV.

The rearrangement joins TRBV9 to TRBJ2-3; unclear D gene. V was clipped by 0 bases and J by 2 bases, with 13 bases between them. Germline V gene sequence: CDR1 SGDLS, CDR2 YYNGEE. The CDR3 extends over 16 amino acids. CDR3 amino acids: CASSVGANPNTDTQYF. As DNA, the CDR3 is TGTGCCAGCAGCGTAGGAGCGAATCCCAACACAGATACGCAGTATTTT.

This chain uses TRBV19 with TRBJ2-3; D might be TRBD1 (6 bases). Looked up from germline, CDR1 is LNHDA and CDR2 is SQIVND (reference sequence). The CDR3 length is 13 residues. V was cut by 8 bases and J by 1 base, with 10 bases left in between. CDR3 in amino acids: CASHKGGTDTQYF. CDR3 bases: TGTGCCAGTCATAAGGGGGGCACAGATACGCAGTATTTT.

This chain joins TRBV5-1 and TRBJ2-3, with a tentative D call TRBD1 (6 bases). CDR1 SGHRS and CDR2 YFSETQ come from the germline V gene. The V and J ends lost 1 base and 5 bases respectively, with 14 bases between them. The CDR3 extends over 15 amino acids. The CDR3 nucleotides read TGCGCCAGCAGCTTGACAGGGAAGTTAAGAGATACGCAGTATTTT. Residues: CASSLTGKLRDTQYF.

V and J are TRBV5-1 and TRBJ2-5; D might be TRBD2 (6 bases). Germline values: CDR1 SGHRS, CDR2 YFSETQ. Trimming stripped 5 bases from V and 2 bases from J, with 10 bases between. The CDR3 extends over 13 amino acids. This CDR3 is CASRGRDQETQYF. The CDR3 nucleotides are TGCGCCAGCAGAGGGCGGGATCAAGAGACCCAGTACTTC.

The rearrangement joins TRBV20-1 to TRBJ2-2, with D perhaps matching TRBD1 (5 bases). The CDR3 length is 16 residues. Germline CDR1 is DFQATT and CDR2 is SNEGSKA (reference sequence). Trimming removed 6 bases at V and 6 bases at J, with 23 bases between. CDR3 nucleotides: TGCAGTGCCGTACGAAACCGACAGTCTACGTCCGGGGAGCTGTTTTTT. Its translation is CSAVRNRQSTSGELFF.

The V and J genes are TRBV3-1 and TRBJ2-7, with TRBD1 matching over 7 bases. The CDR3 extends over 14 amino acids. Germline V gives CDR1 LGHDT, CDR2 YNNKEL (reference sequence). V was clipped by 5 bases and J by 2 bases; unmatched bases: 6. The CDR3 here is CASSYRDRAYEQYF. For the CDR3, the DNA is TGTGCCAGCAGCTACCGGGACAGAGCCTACGAGCAGTACTTC.

The chain is built from TRBV27 and TRBJ2-1; TRBD2 matches 11 bases. V trimming: 4 bases; J trimming: 0 bases; junction bases outside the gene matches: 8. The germline V gene encodes CDR1 MNHEY and CDR2 SMNVEV (reference sequence). This CDR3 contains 18 residues. The CDR3 DNA follows: TGTGCCAGCAGTTCTCGACTAGCGGGGAAGAGCTCCTACAATGAGCAGTTCTTC. Amino acids: CASSSRLAGKSSYNEQFF.

The genes are TRBV6-1 and TRBJ2-7, with D perhaps TRBD2 (6 bases). The CDR3 is 15 residues long. Trimming shortened V by 4 bases and J by 1 base, and 14 bases separated the two germline ends. Looked up from germline, CDR1 is MNHNS and CDR2 is SASEGT. CDR3 DNA sequence: TGTGCCAGCAGTGTATCCGGGACTGCTTCCTACGAGCAGTACTTC. Its protein product is CASSVSGTASYEQYF.

V usage is TRBV9 and J usage is TRBJ2-5; no clear D gene. The germline gives CDR1 SGDLS, CDR2 YYNGEE. CDR3 length: 13 residues. The V gene lost 3 bases and the J gene lost 2 bases, with 8 bases spanning the gap. CDR3 DNA: TGTGCCAGCAGCGGCGGACCACAAGAGACCCAGTACTTC. This codes for CASSGGPQETQYF.

This rearrangement joins TRBV30 to TRBJ2-3; 7 bases align to TRBD2. V lost 4 bases and J lost 2; bases outside the gene matches: 3. The CDR3 has 13 amino acids. Germline lookup yields CDR1 GTSNPN and CDR2 SVGIG (reference sequence). CDR3 amino acids: CAWTSGNTDTQYF. The DNA for the CDR3 is TGTGCCTGGACAAGCGGGAACACAGATACGCAGTATTTT.

The V call is TRBV30, the J call TRBJ1-4, with 9 positions matching TRBD1. J lost 7 bases, V lost 3 bases, and 9 bases had no gene match. Germline lookup yields CDR1 GTSNPN and CDR2 SVGIG (reference sequence). The CDR3 extends over 15 amino acids. The CDR3 region is CAWSRDRDRGEKLFF. The CDR3 nucleotides are TGTGCCTGGAGCCGGGACAGGGATCGGGGTGAAAAACTGTTTTTT.

The chain joins TRBV20-1 to TRBJ1-1; TRBD1 agrees at 7 bases. Germline CDR1 and CDR2: DFQATT and SNEGSKA (reference sequence). Unmatched junction bases numbered 12, after V lost 3 bases and J lost 11 bases. The CDR3 extends over 13 amino acids. CDR3 nucleotide sequence: TGCAGTGCTAGGGGGAACAGGGGCGGCTGGGCTTTCTTT. This encodes CSARGNRGGWAFF.

J is TRBJ2-4 and V is TRBV13; TRBD2 is a possible D gene (6 bases). Trimming cost V 5 bases and J 3 bases, with 8 bases left between them. The CDR3 totals 13 residues. The germline V gene encodes CDR1 PRHDT and CDR2 FYEKMQ (reference sequence). The CDR3 here is CASSHGGKNIQYF. CDR3 in DNA: TGTGCCAGCAGCCACGGGGGCAAAAACATTCAGTACTTC.

The chain combines TRBV6-6 with TRBJ2-7; 12 positions agree with TRBD1. The CDR3 totals 14 residues. The germline CDR1 and CDR2 sequences are MNHNY and SVGAGI (reference sequence). The trim removed 7 bases at V and 5 bases at J, leaving 6 bases unmatched. The chain's CDR3 is CASTKRDRGHEQYF. The CDR3 DNA reads as TGTGCCAGCACCAAAAGGGACAGGGGGCACGAGCAGTACTTC.

The V gene is TRBV25-1, the J gene TRBJ2-4; 11 positions agree with TRBD1. There are 14 residues in the CDR3. J lost 7 bases, V lost 10 bases, and 9 bases had no gene match. The germline CDR1 and CDR2 sequences are MGHDK and SYGVNS. The CDR3 bases are TGTGCCACCTCAGGGGGGGACAGGGGGAACATTCAGTACTTC. Residues: CATSGGDRGNIQYF.

The chain couples TRBV10-3 to TRBJ2-5; 10 nucleotides agree with TRBD2. The V and J ends lost 3 bases and 5 bases, in that order; junction bases with no gene match: 3. Germline CDR1 ENHRY, CDR2 SYGVKD. This CDR3 has 14 amino acids. The CDR3 loop reads CAISDAAGGETQYF. The CDR3 DNA follows: TGTGCCATCAGTGATGCAGCGGGGGGGGAGACCCAGTACTTC.

This chain joins TRBV7-3 and TRBJ2-1, with 12 bases lining up with TRBD2. The CDR3 contains 15 residues. V lost 5 bases, J lost 8 bases, and 7 bases stayed unmatched. Germline V CDR1 and CDR2: SGHTA, FQGTGA. CDR3 nucleotide sequence: TGTGCCAGCAGCCTCGGACTAGCGGGAATCGATGAGCAGTTCTTC. Protein product: CASSLGLAGIDEQFF.

The chain couples TRBV7-9 to TRBJ2-5; weak D call: TRBD2 (5 bases). V was shortened by 0 bases and J by 5 bases, with 10 bases between the two germline ends. Germline-derived CDR1 and CDR2 are SEHNR and FQNEAQ (reference sequence). The CDR3 sequence is 14 residues long. The CDR3 region is CASSLAGVAETQYF. For the CDR3, the DNA is TGTGCCAGCAGCTTAGCGGGAGTGGCTGAGACCCAGTACTTC.

The V call is TRBV7-9, the J call TRBJ2-1; 7 nucleotides line up with TRBD2. V was clipped by 6 bases and J by 5 bases; unmatched bases: 13. Per germline, CDR1 SEHNR and CDR2 FQNEAQ (reference sequence). The CDR3 is 16 residues long. The DNA for the CDR3 is TGTGCCAGCAGACCAGCGGGGTCCGTTCGAGACAATGAGCAGTTCTTC. Protein sequence: CASRPAGSVRDNEQFF.